This TCR beta chain was sequenced for a study of blood T cell repertoires in COVID-19 (TCRdb year 2020). The study in broad terms: Samples from collaborators originated in the United States, Italy and Spain and spanned both the acute and convalescent phases of COVID-19. The prospective study material was composed of cDNA or gDNA derived from T cells, B-cell-depleted T cells, or PBMCs. Deeply sampled blood TCRbeta repertoires from subjects exposed to, actively infected with, or recovered from COVID-19 were included in the dataset. A freely available public database, intended as a resource for researchers studying the immune response to SARS-CoV-2, is where the repertoires were released. Samples came from the ongoing ImmuneRACE study (first 160 participants) plus 1,254 subjects from 6 global collaborators. Sample metadata almost always included a de-identified subject ID, COVID-19 status, age in years and sex. Where available, HLA class I and class II types were taken from metadata supplied by the sample provider and were not determined by assay-based typing. Broader findings and caveats from the paper: Clinical and demographic metadata were provided uncurated, with the amount varying by source and participant.

The collaborating institutions used their own protocols to collect whole blood in K2EDTA tubes. Collaborator samples were shipped for TCRbeta analysis as frozen whole blood, isolated PBMCs, or DNA extracted from either sample type. Remarks on this clone: The antigen this receptor binds is unknown. The junction departs from germline at one end; a sequencing error may be responsible.

The immunoSEQ Assay, a bias-controlled multiplex PCR, was used to amplify TCRbeta CDR3 regions from genomic DNA. As for how the authors treated the data: Within the assay, amplification of reference gene primers was used to estimate how many nucleated cells each sample contained. To quantify the absolute abundance of each unique TCRbeta CDR3 rearrangement, sequence reads were collapsed and filtered. For each sample, productive Simpson clonality was calculated by taking the square root of Simpson's diversity index across productive rearrangements. What TCRdb holds here is the immuneACCESS table cut down to in-frame rearrangements. Part of the clones is not present; checked against another copy, under half of the missing clones reflect an unresolved V gene, and the others are unexplained. V and J calls and clone size are given by that table; D and trimming were obtained from the DNA. This sample lists under 300,000 clones; about 83% were detected once. The ten largest clones add up to approximately 13% of the sample.

Measured from the cysteine to the phenylalanine, the CDR3 is 13 residues long. Left in the record is the CDR3 DNA by itself, 39 bases read in frame from the first base. Sequenced input: peripheral blood. The chain links TRBV12-3 or TRBV12-4 with TRBJ1-2; the D gene lacks a confident call. This sequence was found in an elderly man with acute or convalescent COVID-19. The DNA is TGTGCCTGCAGACCGAGAGCTAACTATGGCTACACCTTC. Translated, it gives CACRPRANYGYTF.